The sequence of this TCR beta chain was determined in a study of blood T cell repertoires in COVID-19. Study summary: Material from acute and convalescent COVID-19 was sourced from the United States, Italy and Spain. T cells, B-cell-depleted T cells, or PBMCs provided the cDNA or gDNA that served as material.

Original processing methods: Estimation of nucleated cell counts was performed using reference gene primer amplification. Assay used: immunoSEQ multiplex PCR; TCRdb lists only in-frame clones, some missing. The V and J calls and clone size were taken over from that table, and D and trimming were inferred from the DNA. The repertoire holds 200,000 or so clones, with roughly four fifths as singletons. This sequence was found in a woman aged 70-85 years with active or convalescent COVID-19. The sample consisted of peripheral blood.

The CDR3: CSASLGANYGYTF. The CDR3 DNA reads TGCAGTGCTAGTCTGGGAGCTAACTATGGCTACACCTTC. The chain recombines TRBV20-1 with TRBJ1-2, with D uncertain. The germline V gene has CDR1 DFQATT and CDR2 SNEGSKA (reference sequence). This CDR3 spans 13 amino acids. V lost 3 bases and J lost 0, with 8 bases in between.